This TCR beta chain originates from a study of cytomegalovirus exposure and HLA in healthy donors. 60 Vbeta and 13 Jbeta primers were used in PCR. TCRdb's table, derived via immunoSEQ multiplex PCR, lists solely in-frame clones and lacks some. Among under 70,000 clones, 60% to 85% were seen once, and the ten largest hold roughly 5%. Whole-study findings and limits: Accurate prediction of HLA-A and HLA-B alleles (for most subjects) was reportedly achieved from TCR beta sequences. CMV serostatus alone was available as immune exposure information.

As concerns this clone: Its specificity is not known.

Per germline, CDR1 SGHTA and CDR2 FQGTGA. Trimming removed 0 bases from V and 6 bases from J; junction bases left unmatched: 5. The CDR3 length is 16 residues. This sequence originates from a male donor in good health and CMV-seropositive. This chain connects TRBV7-3 to TRBJ2-1; 10 nucleotides match TRBD2. The material sequenced was PBMCs. The CDR3 is CASSLTLAGALNEQFF. The CDR3 DNA reads TGTGCCAGCAGCTTAACGCTAGCGGGGGCCCTCAATGAGCAGTTCTTC.